This T cell receptor beta chain was documented in a study of blood T cell repertoires in COVID-19. Study-wide background: Material from acute and convalescent COVID-19 was sourced from the United States, Italy and Spain.

This study enrolled people aged roughly 18 to 90 from under 25 US geographic areas. Participants had their cohort set by participant-reported clinical history. Germline CDR1 SNHLY, CDR2 FYNNEI. The CDR3 spans 12 residues. V was pared by 8 bases and J by 5 bases, with 12 bases between. Profiling relied on immunoSEQ multiplex PCR, and the TCRdb table lists in-frame clones only, not all of them. The sample yields under 300,000 clones, around 87% seen once. The clonotype originates from a woman between 25 and 40 years old with acute COVID-19. Sequencing was performed on PBMCs or T cells enriched from blood (not recorded which). The chain joins TRBV2 to TRBJ2-5; tentatively, D is TRBD1 (5 bases). Here the CDR3 reads CASQIGAETQYF. DNA for the CDR3: TGTGCCAGCCAGATAGGGGCGGAGACCCAGTACTTC.